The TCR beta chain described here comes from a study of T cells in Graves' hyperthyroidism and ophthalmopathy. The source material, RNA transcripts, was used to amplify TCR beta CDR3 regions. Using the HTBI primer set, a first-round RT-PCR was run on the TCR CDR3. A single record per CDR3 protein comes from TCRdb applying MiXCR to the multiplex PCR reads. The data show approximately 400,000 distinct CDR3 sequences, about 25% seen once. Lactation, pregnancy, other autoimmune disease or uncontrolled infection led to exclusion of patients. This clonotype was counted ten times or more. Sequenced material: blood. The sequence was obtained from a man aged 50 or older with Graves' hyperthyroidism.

CDR3 residues: CASSDPVDRGQDEQFF. The CDR3 DNA reads as TGTGCCAGCAGCGACCCCGTTGACAGGGGTCAAGATGAGCAGTTCTTC. The V and J genes are TRBV7-2 and TRBJ2-1, with 8 positions matching TRBD1. J lost 8 bases, V lost 5 bases, and 14 bases had no gene match. Per the germline V gene, CDR1 is SGHTA and CDR2 is FQGNSA. The CDR3 runs 16 residues. The complete variable domain, with remaining parts taken from reference TRBV7-2 and TRBJ2-1, reads GAGVSQSPSNKVTEKGKDVELRCDPISGHTALYWYRQSLGQGLEFLIYFQGNSAPDKSGLPSDRFSAERTGGSVSTLTIQRTQQEDSAVYLCASSDPVDRGQDEQFFGPGTRLTVL.